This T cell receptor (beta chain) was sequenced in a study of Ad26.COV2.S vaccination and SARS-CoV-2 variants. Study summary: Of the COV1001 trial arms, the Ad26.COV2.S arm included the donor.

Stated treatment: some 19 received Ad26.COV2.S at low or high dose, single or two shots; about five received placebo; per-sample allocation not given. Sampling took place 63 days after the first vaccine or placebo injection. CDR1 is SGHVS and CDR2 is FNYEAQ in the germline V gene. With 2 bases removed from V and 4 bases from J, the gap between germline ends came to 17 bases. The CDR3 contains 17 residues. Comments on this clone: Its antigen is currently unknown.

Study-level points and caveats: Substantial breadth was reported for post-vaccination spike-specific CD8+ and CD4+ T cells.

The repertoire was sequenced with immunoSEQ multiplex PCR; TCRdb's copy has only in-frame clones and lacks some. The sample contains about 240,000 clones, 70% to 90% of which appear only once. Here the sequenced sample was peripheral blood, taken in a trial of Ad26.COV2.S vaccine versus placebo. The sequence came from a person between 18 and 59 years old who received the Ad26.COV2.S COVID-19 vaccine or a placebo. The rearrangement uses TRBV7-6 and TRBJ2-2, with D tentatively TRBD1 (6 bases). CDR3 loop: CASSLMGASRSTGELFF. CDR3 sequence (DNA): TGTGCCAGCAGCTTAATGGGGGCTAGCCGCAGCACCGGGGAGCTGTTTTTT.